This T cell receptor (beta chain) is from a study of T cell responses to AZD1222 COVID-19 vaccine. Points from the study as a whole: Elevations in Spike-specific TCR breadth and depth followed administration of two AZD1222 doses.

As to this clone: Its specificity is unknown.

Generated by immunoSEQ multiplex PCR, the TCRdb table keeps only in-frame clones and is missing some. The table records about 140,000 clones, approximately 90% of them present only once. The sequence came from an adult who received the AZD1222 COVID-19 vaccine. The starting material was peripheral blood, obtained 28 days after the second AZD1222 dose.

The CDR3, as DNA: TGTGCCAGCGGACAGCGGGACGAGCAGTACTTC. Its protein is CASGQRDEQYF. The chain couples TRBV28 to TRBJ2-7, with D perhaps being TRBD1 or TRBD2 (6 bases each). This CDR3 contains 11 residues. V lost 8 bases and J 5 bases, leaving 10 bases between the germline ends. Germline CDR1 MDHEN, CDR2 SYDVKM.